What follows is one T cell receptor (beta chain) and its context. What it binds is unknown. These data are taken from a study of cytomegalovirus exposure and HLA in healthy donors. Study background: The study's early data release held 80 million to 95 million unique TCRs from HLA-typed donors. Study observations and caveats: The authors listed 150 or so TCR beta chains as cytomegalovirus-associated. In most subjects, TCR beta sequences reportedly gave accurate predictions of HLA-A and HLA-B alleles. HLA allele associations emerged for around 16,000 TCR beta sequences in a later analysis, at 0.05 false discovery rate.

PCR was performed using 60 Vbeta and 13 Jbeta primers. The assay was immunoSEQ multiplex PCR, and TCRdb's table has in-frame clones only and misses some. The repertoire consists of roughly 190,000 clones, with roughly 85% occurring once and the leading ten covering about 1.7%. The V segment lost 4 bases and the J segment 5 bases; nucleotides outside the gene matches: 4. There are 15 residues in the CDR3. CDR1 SGHNT and CDR2 YYREEE come from the germline V gene (reference sequence). Input material: PBMCs. This clonotype was obtained from a young woman in good health and CMV-seronegative. This chain joins TRBV5-4 and TRBJ1-4; 11 nucleotides match TRBD1. This CDR3 is CASSLDRGRNEKLFF. CDR3 sequence (DNA): TGTGCCAGCAGCCTGGACAGGGGGCGGAATGAAAAACTGTTTTTT. Drawing the rest from reference TRBV5-4 and TRBJ1-4, the complete variable domain is ETGVTQSPTHLIKTRGQQVTLRCSSQSGHNTVSWYQQALGQGPQFIFQYYREEENGRGNFPPRFSGLQFPNYSSELNVNALELDDSALYLCASSLDRGRNEKLFFGSGTQLSVL.